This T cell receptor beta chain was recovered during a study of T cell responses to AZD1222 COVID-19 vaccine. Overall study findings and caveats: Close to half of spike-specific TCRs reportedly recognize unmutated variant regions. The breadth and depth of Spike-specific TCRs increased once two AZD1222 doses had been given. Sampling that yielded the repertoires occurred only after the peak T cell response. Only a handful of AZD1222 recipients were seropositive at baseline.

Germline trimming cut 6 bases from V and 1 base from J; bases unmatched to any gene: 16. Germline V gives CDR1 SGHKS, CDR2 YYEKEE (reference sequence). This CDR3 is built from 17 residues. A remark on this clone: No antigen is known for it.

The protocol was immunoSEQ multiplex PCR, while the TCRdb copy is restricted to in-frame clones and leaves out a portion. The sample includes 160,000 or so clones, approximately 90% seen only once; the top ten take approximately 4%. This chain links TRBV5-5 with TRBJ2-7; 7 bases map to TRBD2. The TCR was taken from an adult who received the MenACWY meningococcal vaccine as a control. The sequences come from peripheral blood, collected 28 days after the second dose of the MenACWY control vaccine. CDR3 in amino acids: CASNPPPGGRRSYEQYF. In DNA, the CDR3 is TGTGCCAGCAACCCACCCCCAGGCGGGAGAAGGTCCTACGAGCAGTACTTC.